Given below is one TCR beta chain in context. Primers for the PCR totalled 60 Vbeta and 13 Jbeta. Measured with immunoSEQ multiplex PCR; TCRdb has only the in-frame clones, and not every one. This table holds 95,000 to 100,000 clones, around four fifths found once. This specimen comes from a study of cytomegalovirus exposure and HLA in healthy donors. This receptor was taken from a man aged 40-50 years in good health and CMV-seronegative. Input material: PBMCs.

The CDR3 region is CASLLQVGNTEAFF. The CDR3 nucleotides read TGTGCCAGCTTATTACAGGTGGGGAACACTGAAGCTTTCTTT. The chain has TRBV19 and TRBJ1-1; weak D call: TRBD1 (5 bases). V lost 9 bases, J lost 1 base, and 15 bases lay in between. The CDR3 runs to 14 residues. The germline CDR1 and CDR2 sequences are LNHDA and SQIVND (reference sequence).